The clone carrying this T cell receptor (beta chain) was observed a few times. Its specificity is not known. A universal primer site came from template switching; cDNA carried unique molecular identifiers. TCRdb analysed the 5' RACE reads with MiXCR anew, one entry per CDR3 protein. The sample carries approximately 220,000 distinct CDR3 sequences, around 9.6% recorded once. These data come from a study of identical twins. Study findings and constraints: Donors were not followed over many years; analysis was cross-sectional. Modelling approaches yielded underestimates of out-of-frame TCR alpha sharing between monozygotic twins. For out-of-frame beta sequences, excess twin sharing was weaker.

The CDR3 is 13 residues long. Trimming cost V 3 bases and J 9 bases, with 12 bases left between them. The germline V gene has CDR1 SEHNR and CDR2 FQNEAQ (reference sequence). The J gene is TRBJ2-1, the V gene TRBV7-9; tentative D call: TRBD2 (6 bases). This sequence originates from a woman between 18 and 30 years old in good health. The sample was memory (CD45RO+) T cells sorted from blood. The DNA for the CDR3 is TGTGCCAGCAGCTTCGCGGAGGGCCGTGAGCAGTTCTTC. This encodes CASSFAEGREQFF.